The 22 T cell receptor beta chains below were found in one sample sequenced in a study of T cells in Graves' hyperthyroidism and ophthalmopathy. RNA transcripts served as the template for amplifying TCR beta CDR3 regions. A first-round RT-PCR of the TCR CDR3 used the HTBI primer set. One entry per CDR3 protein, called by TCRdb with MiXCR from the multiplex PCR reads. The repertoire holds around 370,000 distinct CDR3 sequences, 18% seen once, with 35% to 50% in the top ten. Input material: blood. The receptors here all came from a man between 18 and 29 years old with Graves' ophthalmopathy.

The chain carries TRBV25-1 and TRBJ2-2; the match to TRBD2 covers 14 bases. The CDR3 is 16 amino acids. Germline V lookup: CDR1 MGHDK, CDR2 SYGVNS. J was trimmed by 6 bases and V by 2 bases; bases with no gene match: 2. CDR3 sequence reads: CASSEGLAGGPGELFF. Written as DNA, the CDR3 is TGTGCCAGCAGTGAAGGACTAGCGGGAGGTCCCGGGGAGCTGTTTTTT.

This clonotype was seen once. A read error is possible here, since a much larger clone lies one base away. The CDR3 spells CASTPSRSSRYGYTF. The CDR3 nucleotides are TGTGCCAGCACCCCCAGCAGGTCCTCCCGCTATGGCTACACCTTC. V is TRBV12-3 or TRBV12-4 and J is TRBJ1-2; no clear D gene. Trimming removed 7 bases from V and 4 bases from J, with 19 bases in between. The CDR3 length is 15 residues.

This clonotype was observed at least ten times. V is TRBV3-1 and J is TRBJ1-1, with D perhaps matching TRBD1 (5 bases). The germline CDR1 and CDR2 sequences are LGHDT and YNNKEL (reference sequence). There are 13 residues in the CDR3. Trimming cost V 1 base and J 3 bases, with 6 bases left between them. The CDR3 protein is CASSQVGDTEAFF. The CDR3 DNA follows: TGTGCCAGCAGCCAAGTGGGGGACACTGAAGCTTTCTTT.

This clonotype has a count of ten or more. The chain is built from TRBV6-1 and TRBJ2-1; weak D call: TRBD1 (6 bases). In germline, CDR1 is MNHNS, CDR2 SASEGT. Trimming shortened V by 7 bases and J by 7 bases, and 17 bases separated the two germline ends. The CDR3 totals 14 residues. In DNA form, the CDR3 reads TGTGCCAGCATGAACAGGGTTGGTGGGAATGAGCAGTTCTTC. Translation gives CASMNRVGGNEQFF.

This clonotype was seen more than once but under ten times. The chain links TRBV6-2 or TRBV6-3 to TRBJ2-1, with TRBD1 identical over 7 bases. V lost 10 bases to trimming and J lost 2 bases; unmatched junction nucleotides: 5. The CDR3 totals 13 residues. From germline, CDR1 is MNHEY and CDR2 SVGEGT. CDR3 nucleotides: TGTGCCACCAGACAGGGAACCTACAATGAGCAGTTCTTC. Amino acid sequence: CATRQGTYNEQFF.

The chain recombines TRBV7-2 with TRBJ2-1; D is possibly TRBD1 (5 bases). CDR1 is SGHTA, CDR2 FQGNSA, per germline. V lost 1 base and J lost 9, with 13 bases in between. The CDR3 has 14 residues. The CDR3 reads CASSLGSRTGEQFF. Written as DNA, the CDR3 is TGTGCCAGCAGCTTAGGGTCTAGAACAGGTGAGCAGTTCTTC.

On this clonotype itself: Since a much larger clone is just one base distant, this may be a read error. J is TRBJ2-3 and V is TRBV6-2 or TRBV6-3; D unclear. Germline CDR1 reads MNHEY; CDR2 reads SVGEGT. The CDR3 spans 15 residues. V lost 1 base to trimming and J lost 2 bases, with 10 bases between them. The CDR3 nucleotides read TGTGCCAGCAGTTACTTGGGCGGTATCACAGATACGCAGTATTTT. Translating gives CASSYLGGITDTQYF.

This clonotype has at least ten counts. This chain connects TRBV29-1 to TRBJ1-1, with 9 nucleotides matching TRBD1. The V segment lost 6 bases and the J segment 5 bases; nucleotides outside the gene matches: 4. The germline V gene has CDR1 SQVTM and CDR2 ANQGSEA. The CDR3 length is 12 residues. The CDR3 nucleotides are TGCAGCGTGCGACAGGGGGGGACTGAAGCTTTCTTT. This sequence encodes CSVRQGGTEAFF.

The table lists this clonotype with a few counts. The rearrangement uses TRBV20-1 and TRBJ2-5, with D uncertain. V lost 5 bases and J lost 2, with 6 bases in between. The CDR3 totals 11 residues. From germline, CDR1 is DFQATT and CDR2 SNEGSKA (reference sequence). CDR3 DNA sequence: TGCAGTGCTGTCTTTCAAGAGACCCAGTACTTC. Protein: CSAVFQETQYF.

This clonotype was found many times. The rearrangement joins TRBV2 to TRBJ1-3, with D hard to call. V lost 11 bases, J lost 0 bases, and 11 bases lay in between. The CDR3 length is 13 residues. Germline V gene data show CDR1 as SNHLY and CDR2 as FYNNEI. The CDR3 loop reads CAGTGLSGNTIYF. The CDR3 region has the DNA TGTGCCGGTACGGGCCTCTCTGGAAACACCATATATTTT.

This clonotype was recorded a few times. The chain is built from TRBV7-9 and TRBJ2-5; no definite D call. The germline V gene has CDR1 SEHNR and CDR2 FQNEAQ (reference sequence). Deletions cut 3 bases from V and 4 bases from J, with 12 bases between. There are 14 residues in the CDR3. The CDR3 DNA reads TGTGCCAGCAGCTTCCTGTCAGGAACAGAGACCCAGTACTTC. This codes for CASSFLSGTETQYF.

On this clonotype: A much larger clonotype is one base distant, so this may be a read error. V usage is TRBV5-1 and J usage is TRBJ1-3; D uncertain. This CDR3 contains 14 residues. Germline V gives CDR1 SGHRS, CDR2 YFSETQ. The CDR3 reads CASSLATSGNTTYF. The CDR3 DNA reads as TGCGCCAGCAGCCTCGCAACCTCTGGAAACACCACATATTTT.

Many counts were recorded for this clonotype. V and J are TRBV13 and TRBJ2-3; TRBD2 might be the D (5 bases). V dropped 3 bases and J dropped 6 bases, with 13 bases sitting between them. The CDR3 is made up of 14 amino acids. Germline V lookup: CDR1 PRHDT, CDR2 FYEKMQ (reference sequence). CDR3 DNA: TGTGCCAGCAGCTTTCCACCGAGGGTGGATACGCAGTATTTT. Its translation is CASSFPPRVDTQYF.

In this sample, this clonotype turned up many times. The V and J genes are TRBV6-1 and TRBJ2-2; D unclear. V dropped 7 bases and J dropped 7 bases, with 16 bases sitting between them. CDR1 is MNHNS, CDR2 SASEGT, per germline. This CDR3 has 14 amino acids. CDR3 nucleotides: TGTGCCAGCACTGCGATTGGCGTGGGCGGGGAGCTGTTTTTT. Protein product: CASTAIGVGGELFF.

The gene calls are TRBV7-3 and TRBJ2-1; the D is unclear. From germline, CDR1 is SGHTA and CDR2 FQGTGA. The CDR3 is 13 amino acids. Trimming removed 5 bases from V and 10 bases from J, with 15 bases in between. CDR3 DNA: TGTGCCAGCAGCCCCACGTACCTGGGGGAGCAGTTCTTC. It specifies CASSPTYLGEQFF.

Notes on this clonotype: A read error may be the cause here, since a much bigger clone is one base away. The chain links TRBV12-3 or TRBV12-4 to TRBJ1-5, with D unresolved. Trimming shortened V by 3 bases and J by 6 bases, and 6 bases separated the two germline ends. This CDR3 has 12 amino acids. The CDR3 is CASSFGVQPQHF. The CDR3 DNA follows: TGTGCCAGCAGTTTTGGGGTTCAGCCCCAGCATTTT.

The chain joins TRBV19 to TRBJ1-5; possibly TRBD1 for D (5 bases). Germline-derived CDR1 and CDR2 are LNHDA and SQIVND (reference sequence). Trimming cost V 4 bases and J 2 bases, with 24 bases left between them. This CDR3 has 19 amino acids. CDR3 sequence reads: CASSTWGGDLFAGNQPQHF. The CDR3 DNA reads TGTGCCAGTAGTACCTGGGGAGGGGATCTGTTTGCGGGCAATCAGCCCCAGCATTTT.

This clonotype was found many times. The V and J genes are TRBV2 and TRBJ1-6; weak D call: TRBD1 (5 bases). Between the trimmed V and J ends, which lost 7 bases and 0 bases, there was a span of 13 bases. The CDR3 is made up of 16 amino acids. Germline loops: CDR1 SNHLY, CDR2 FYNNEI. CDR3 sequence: CASTTPGSSYNSPLHF. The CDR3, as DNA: TGTGCCAGCACCACCCCAGGGAGCTCCTATAATTCACCCCTCCACTTT.

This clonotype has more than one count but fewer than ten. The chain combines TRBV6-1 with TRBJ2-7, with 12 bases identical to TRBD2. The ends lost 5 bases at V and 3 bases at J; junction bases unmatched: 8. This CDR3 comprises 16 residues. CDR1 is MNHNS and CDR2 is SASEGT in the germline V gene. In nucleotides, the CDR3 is TGTGCCAGCAGTCTACAGAGGACTAGCGGGGACTACGAGCAGTACTTC. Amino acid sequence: CASSLQRTSGDYEQYF.

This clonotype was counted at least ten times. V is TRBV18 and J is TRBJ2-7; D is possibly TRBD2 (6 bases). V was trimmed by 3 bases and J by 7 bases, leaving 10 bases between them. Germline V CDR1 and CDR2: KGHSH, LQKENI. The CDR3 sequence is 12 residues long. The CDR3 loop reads CASSPGRGEQYF. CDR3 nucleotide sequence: TGTGCCAGCTCACCGGGACGGGGGGAGCAGTACTTC.

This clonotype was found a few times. The CDR3 coding sequence is TGCAGTGCTAGTACCGCAGAGAGCTCCTATAATTCACCCCTCCACTTT. It yields the protein CSASTAESSYNSPLHF. V gene TRBV20-1 combines with J gene TRBJ1-6; D gene ambiguous. Trimming removed 3 bases at V and 0 bases at J, with 12 bases between. The CDR3 runs to 16 residues. The germline CDR1 and CDR2 sequences are DFQATT and SNEGSKA (reference sequence).

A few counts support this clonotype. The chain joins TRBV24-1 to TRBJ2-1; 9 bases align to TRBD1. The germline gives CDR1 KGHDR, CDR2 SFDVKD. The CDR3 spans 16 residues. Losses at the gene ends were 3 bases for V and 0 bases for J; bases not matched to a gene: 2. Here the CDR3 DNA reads TGTGCCACCAGTGATCCGGACAGGGGCTCCTACAATGAGCAGTTCTTC. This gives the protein CATSDPDRGSYNEQFF.